The clone carrying this TCR beta chain was seen a few times. The antigen remains undetermined. TCRdb redid the calling of the RT-PCR reads with MiXCR, one entry per CDR3 protein. Among approximately 530,000 distinct CDR3 sequences listed, roughly 13% were seen once. This sample was included in a study of response to subunit inactivated influenza vaccine. Study-wide findings and caveats: The authors offered the suggestion that each seasonal influenza vaccination recruits few new T cells.

This CDR3 has 15 amino acids. Germline-derived CDR1 and CDR2 are LGHNA and YNFKEQ. Trimming pared 3 bases from V and 2 bases from J, leaving 10 bases between. This chain uses TRBV4-2 with TRBJ2-2; the D gene is possibly TRBD1 (6 bases). The sequencing used PBMCs from blood, collected 45 days after vaccination. This receptor was obtained from a man aged 45 to 65 who received an inactivated influenza vaccine. The CDR3 spells CASSQGAINTGELFF. CDR3 bases: TGTGCCAGCAGCCAGGGGGCCATAAACACCGGGGAGCTGTTTTTT.